This entry lists 23 T cell receptor beta chains sequenced from one sample in a study of blood T cell repertoires in COVID-19. TCRdb's copy holds only in-frame clones and misses some; the assay was immunoSEQ multiplex PCR. Here the sample spans over 150,000 clones, roughly 83% being singletons. The sample consisted of peripheral blood. Receptor source: a young man with active or convalescent COVID-19.

The chain links TRBV19 to TRBJ1-1, with TRBD1 matching over 8 bases. The germline CDR1 and CDR2 sequences are LNHDA and SQIVND (reference sequence). V lost 3 bases and J lost 5; bases outside the gene matches: 5. The CDR3 covers 14 residues. The CDR3 DNA reads TGTGCCAGTAGTATTCAGGGGGCTATTACTGAAGCTTTCTTT. Residues: CASSIQGAITEAFF.

This chain's CDR3 is CAITRDYQETQYF. The CDR3 coding sequence is TGTGCCATCACACGGGACTACCAAGAGACCCAGTACTTC. This chain joins TRBV6-5 and TRBJ2-5; a weak D match, TRBD2 (6 bases). Trimming left V 10 bases short and J 0 bases short, with 12 bases between. This CDR3 comprises 13 residues. The germline V gene encodes CDR1 MNHEY and CDR2 SVGAGI.

The CDR3 here is CASSPRTGLNQPQHF. DNA of the CDR3: TGTGCCAGTAGTCCTCGGACAGGGTTGAATCAGCCCCAGCATTTT. The rearrangement joins TRBV19 to TRBJ1-5; 8 bases map to TRBD1. The CDR3 covers 15 residues. Germline CDR1 is LNHDA and CDR2 is SQIVND (reference sequence). After removal of 5 bases from V and 4 bases from J, the junction contained 7 bases not matched to a gene.

This chain connects TRBV27 to TRBJ1-2, with 10 bases aligning to TRBD1. This CDR3 is built from 15 residues. V dropped 1 base and J dropped 8; count of bases not matched to a gene: 7. Germline assignment: CDR1 MNHEY and CDR2 SMNVEV (reference sequence). The CDR3 spells CASSLWGTGARGYTF. The CDR3 coding sequence is TGTGCCAGCAGTTTATGGGGGACAGGGGCGAGGGGCTACACCTTC.

The chain combines TRBV19 with TRBJ2-5; 10 bases agree with TRBD2. The CDR3 runs to 17 residues. V dropped 4 bases and J dropped 5; count of bases not matched to a gene: 13. Germline CDR1 and CDR2: LNHDA and SQIVND (reference sequence). CDR3 coding DNA: TGTGCCAGTAGTACTCCACGAGCGGGAGGGCCGCAGGAGACCCAGTACTTC. Amino acid sequence: CASSTPRAGGPQETQYF.

The chain combines TRBV24-1 with TRBJ2-2; 8 nucleotides line up with TRBD2. Germline trimming cut 4 bases from V and 7 bases from J; bases unmatched to any gene: 10. Per the germline V gene, CDR1 is KGHDR and CDR2 is SFDVKD. The CDR3 extends over 16 amino acids. CDR3 sequence: CATSDPGLGRSGELFF. CDR3 in DNA: TGTGCCACCAGTGACCCGGGACTAGGTAGGAGCGGGGAGCTGTTTTTT.

This clone was observed a single time. This sequence joins TRBV28 and TRBJ2-7; 8 bases map to TRBD2. This CDR3 has 14 amino acids. Losses at the gene ends were 11 bases for V and 1 base for J; bases not matched to a gene: 10. Germline CDR1 is MDHEN and CDR2 is SYDVKM. The CDR3: CAVPRVAGSYEQYF. The CDR3 DNA sequence: TGTGCCGTGCCCCGAGTAGCGGGATCCTACGAGCAGTACTTC.

The chain carries TRBV5-1 and TRBJ2-3; perhaps TRBD2 as D (5 bases). CDR3 length: 13 residues. V was cut by 0 bases and J by 8 bases, with 10 bases left in between. The germline gives CDR1 SGHRS, CDR2 YFSETQ. The DNA for the CDR3 is TGCGCCAGCAGCTTGGGGGAGAGAGCTACGCAGTATTTT. Encoded protein: CASSLGERATQYF.

This rearrangement joins TRBV3-1 (or the pseudogene TRBV3-2) to TRBJ2-3; TRBD1 matches at 8 bases. J gave up 9 bases and V 4 bases, and 9 bases lay outside the gene matches. Germline CDR1 is LGHDT and CDR2 is YNNKEL (reference sequence). CDR3 length equals 14 residues. For the CDR3, the DNA is TGTGCCAGCAGCCCACAGGACAGGGAAGCGACGCAGTATTTT. Translating it yields CASSPQDREATQYF.

V usage is TRBV9 and J usage is TRBJ2-1; 15 bases fit TRBD2. V was pared by 4 bases and J by 7 bases, with 9 bases of the junction left unmatched. Germline CDR1 SGDLS, CDR2 YYNGEE. The CDR3 runs 17 residues. The CDR3 protein is CASSPRTSGRALNEQFF. CDR3 DNA: TGTGCCAGCAGCCCCCGGACTAGCGGGAGGGCCTTGAATGAGCAGTTCTTC.

The J gene is TRBJ1-2, the V gene TRBV10-3; D gene ambiguous. The CDR3 is 17 residues long. Germline-derived CDR1 and CDR2 are ENHRY and SYGVKD. The V and J ends lost 0 bases and 1 base respectively, with 15 bases between them. The CDR3 protein is CAISESNPGNINYGYTF. The CDR3 region has the DNA TGTGCCATCAGTGAGTCGAATCCGGGGAATATTAACTATGGCTACACCTTC.

V and J are TRBV6-5 and TRBJ1-2, with 8 bases matching TRBD1. Germline V CDR1 and CDR2: MNHEY, SVGAGI. V shed 6 bases, J shed 4 bases, and the junction held 4 bases outside the gene matches. The length of the CDR3 is 13 residues. The CDR3 DNA sequence: TGTGCCAGCAGGCCCACAGGGGGCTATGGCTACACCTTC. It is translated as CASRPTGGYGYTF.

The sample holds one count of this clone. CDR3 sequence reads: CASSLVGGENSPLHF. Written as DNA, the CDR3 is TGTGCCAGCAGCTTAGTAGGGGGCGAGAATTCACCCCTCCACTTT. This chain connects TRBV7-9 to TRBJ1-6; TRBD1 matches at 7 bases. In germline, CDR1 is SEHNR, CDR2 FQNEAQ (reference sequence). The CDR3 runs 15 residues. V lost 1 base to trimming and J lost 7 bases; unmatched junction nucleotides: 4. The whole variable domain, filled in from reference TRBV7-9 and TRBJ1-6, reads DTGVSQNPRHKITKRGQNVTFRCDPISEHNRLYWYRQTLGQGPEFLTYFQNEAQLEKSRLLSDRFSAERPKGSFSTLEIQRTEQGDSAMYLCASSLVGGENSPLHFGNGTRLTVT.

The chain employs TRBV5-1 and TRBJ2-6, with 8 bases identical to TRBD1. Trimming cost V 4 bases and J 3 bases; bases outside gene matches: 9. The CDR3 is 17 amino acids. Germline CDR1 and CDR2: SGHRS and YFSETQ. CDR3 nucleotides: TGCGCCAGCAGCCCAAGGACAGGGAGCGGTGGGGCCAACGTCCTGACTTTC. It is translated as CASSPRTGSGGANVLTF.

V usage is TRBV2 and J usage is TRBJ1-2; 7 nucleotides agree with TRBD1. Trimming took 4 bases from V and 8 from J; bases not matched to a gene: 7. Per germline, CDR1 SNHLY and CDR2 FYNNEI. The CDR3 is 13 residues long. This CDR3 reads CASSGDSLWGYTF. The CDR3 DNA sequence: TGTGCCAGCAGTGGGGACAGCCTCTGGGGCTACACCTTC.

This clone was counted a few times. The V call is TRBV19, the J call TRBJ1-3; 7 bases agree with TRBD1. The CDR3 has 15 amino acids. Unmatched junction bases numbered 5, after V lost 6 bases and J lost 0 bases. CDR1 and CDR2 (germline): LNHDA, SQIVND (reference sequence). DNA of the CDR3: TGTGCCAGTAGGGGACAGCGGAACTCTGGAAACACCATATATTTT. It translates to CASRGQRNSGNTIYF.

This clone has just a few counts. The V call is TRBV4-2, the J call TRBJ2-2, with 14 bases lining up with TRBD2. The CDR3 sequence is 18 residues long. Germline values: CDR1 LGHNA, CDR2 YNFKEQ. V trimming: 2 bases; J trimming: 6 bases; junction bases outside the gene matches: 8. The CDR3 loop is CASSQFGTSGSSAGELFF. CDR3 nucleotide sequence: TGTGCCAGCAGCCAATTCGGGACTAGCGGGAGTAGCGCCGGGGAGCTGTTTTTT.

As regards this clone: This CDR3 is also generated by other DNA sequences in the sample. The V gene is TRBV6-5, the J gene TRBJ1-1; D gene ambiguous. The CDR3 is 13 residues long. The germline V and J ends were trimmed by 0 bases and 1 base, with 3 bases remaining between them. In germline, CDR1 is MNHEY, CDR2 SVGAGI. The DNA for the CDR3 is TGTGCCAGCAGTTACTCCAAGAACACTGAAGCTTTCTTT. Its protein product is CASSYSKNTEAFF.

V and J are TRBV12-5 and TRBJ2-2; D unresolved. The CDR3 consists of 16 residues. V lost 0 bases and J lost 0, with 8 bases in between. CDR1 and CDR2 from the germline V gene are LGHNT and FRNRAP. In nucleotides, the CDR3 is TGTGCTAGTGGTTTGGTACCCAGCGCGAACACCGGGGAGCTGTTTTTT. Amino acid sequence: CASGLVPSANTGELFF. The full variable domain, with the rest looked up from reference TRBV12-5 and TRBJ2-2, is DARVTQTPRHKVTEMGQEVTMRCQPILGHNTVFWYRQTMMQGLELLAYFRNRAPLDDSGMPKDRFSAEMPDATLATLKIQPSEPRDSAVYFCASGLVPSANTGELFFGEGSRLTVL.

The chain links TRBV27 to TRBJ1-2; TRBD1 might be the D (6 bases). This CDR3 is built from 14 residues. Germline CDR1 and CDR2: MNHEY and SMNVEV (reference sequence). With 5 bases removed from V and 12 bases from J, the gap between germline ends came to 22 bases. The CDR3 DNA reads as TGTGCCAGCAGTCCCACAGGGTCGGGTATGGCTAACACCTTC. Residues: CASSPTGSGMANTF.

The gene calls are TRBV2 and TRBJ1-2; 7 nucleotides align to TRBD1. Germline CDR1 reads SNHLY; CDR2 reads FYNNEI. With V trimmed by 3 bases and J by 7 bases, 5 bases remained unmatched. The CDR3 has 13 amino acids. The CDR3 spells CASSDNRGSGYTF. CDR3 bases: TGTGCCAGCAGTGACAACAGGGGATCTGGCTACACCTTC. Complete variable domain (other parts from reference TRBV2 and TRBJ1-2): EPEVTQTPSHQVTQMGQEVILRCVPISNHLYFYWYRQILGQKVEFLVSFYNNEISEKSEIFDDQFSVERPDGSNFTLKIRSTKLEDSAMYFCASSDNRGSGYTFGSGTRLTVV.

In DNA form, the CDR3 reads TGTGCCAGTAGTATTCCTCCCTTACAGGGTTTAAAAGAGACCCAGTACTTC. This translates into CASSIPPLQGLKETQYF. The chain couples TRBV19 to TRBJ2-5; tentatively, D is TRBD1 (6 bases). Germline values: CDR1 LNHDA, CDR2 SQIVND (reference sequence). Trimming left V 3 bases short and J 3 bases short, with 20 bases between. CDR3 length: 17 residues.

On this clone: One junction end disagrees with the germline gene, perhaps due to a read error. The chain recombines TRBV27 with TRBJ1-5; TRBD1 matches 7 bases. In germline, CDR1 is MNHEY, CDR2 SMNVEV (reference sequence). The CDR3 length is 15 residues. The CDR3: CAGSPDRTVHQPQHF. The CDR3 region has the DNA TGTGCCGGCAGTCCGGACAGGACCGTACATCAGCCCCAGCATTTT.